This is a list of T cell receptor beta chains from one sample in a study of esophageal squamous cell carcinoma under preoperative chemotherapy. TCRdb re-derived calls from the PCR reads in MiXCR, one entry per CDR3 protein. The repertoire has over 13,000 distinct CDR3 sequences, 60% of them found once; the top ten carry about 53%. This material was obtained from a patient given preoperative chemotherapy. The receptors stem from a human donor with esophageal squamous cell carcinoma. The donor label of this sample is uncertain. The CDR3 runs from the conserved cysteine through the conserved F or W. The D gene is left open where the match is weak. The size entry is marked missing in some rows and otherwise reads once, few, many or a size class.

abundance | d_gene | j_gene | v_gene | CDR3nt | CDR3aa
NA | NA | TRBJ2-7 | TRBV6-1 | TGTGCCAGCAGTGAAGGAATCAACTACGAGCAGTACTTC | CASSEGINYEQYF
medium-sized | TRBD2 | TRBJ2-7 | TRBV6-1 | TGTGCCAGCAGTCGACCGGGACTAGCGGGAGGGCCAGGGTGGGAGCAGTACTTC | CASSRPGLAGGPGWEQYF
many | TRBD1 | TRBJ1-4 | TRBV4-1 | TGCGCCAGCAGCCAAGGGGTAGGTGAACAGGGGGCCGGACTGTTTTTT | CASSQGVGEQGAGLFF
NA | NA | TRBJ2-2 | TRBV6-1 | TGTGCCAGCAGTGAAGGGGTGAGGACCGGGGAGCTGTTTTTT | CASSEGVRTGELFF
NA | TRBD1 | TRBJ2-4 | TRBV7-2 | TGTGCCAGCAGCCCCCCGACAGGGTCCAAAAACATTCAGTACTTC | CASSPPTGSKNIQYF
NA | NA | TRBJ1-4 | TRBV7-2 | TGTGCCAGCAGCTTTTCAACTGGTGAAAAACTGTTTTTT | CASSFSTGEKLFF
NA | TRBD2 | TRBJ2-3 | TRBV6-5 | TGTGCCAGCAGTTACCCGGGAGGGGGTAAGTATTTT | CASSYPGGGKYF
NA | NA | TRBJ2-1 | TRBV6-5 | TGTGCCAGCAGTTACGGCGGTCTGGCCTTCAGTGAGCAGTTCTTT | CASSYGGLAFSEQFF
many | TRBD1 | TRBJ2-3 | TRBV6-1 | TGTGCCAGCAGTGAGGGGACAGGGCCTACGCAGTATTTT | CASSEGTGPTQYF
NA | NA | TRBJ2-3 | TRBV6-1 | TGTGCCAGCAGCCTGGGTGTGAGCACAGGTACGCTGTATTTT | CASSLGVSTGTLYF
NA | TRBD2 | TRBJ2-7 | TRBV7-2 | TGTGCGAGCAGCTTAGAAAGCGGGAGGGCCAAAGATACGCAGTACTTC | CASSLESGRAKDTQYF
many | NA | TRBJ2-7 | TRBV7-2 | TGTGCCAGCAGCTCTACAGGGTACGAGCAGTACTTC | CASSSTGYEQYF
NA | NA | TRBJ1-2 | TRBV6-1 | TGTGTCAGCAGTCCGGACCCAGGGCAGGTTTGGGGATACACCTTC | CVSSPDPGQVWGYTF
many | NA | TRBJ2-3 | TRBV6-6 | TGTGCCAGCAGTTACCAACCGCAGCCAGATACGCAGTATTTT | CASSYQPQPDTQYF
NA | NA | TRBJ2-4 | TRBV10-3 | TGTGCGGTCAGTGAGGGGCCGGCCAAAGACACTCAGTACTTC | CAVSEGPAKDTQYF
NA | NA | TRBJ2-7 | TRBV7-6 | TGTGCCAGCACCCGGGGCAGGGACTCCTACGAGCAGTACTTC | CASTRGRDSYEQYF
NA | TRBD2 | TRBJ2-5 | TRBV6-1 | TGTGCCAGCAGTGAAGCGGGCGGGGGTAGCGGGGACACAGAGACCCAGTACTTC | CASSEAGGGSGDTETQYF
NA | NA | TRBJ2-3 | TRBV7-2 | TGTGCCAGCAGCCTTGGGACGGCAGGTGGAGATACGCAGTATTTT | CASSLGTAGGDTQYF
NA | NA | TRBJ2-5 | TRBV6-1 | TGTGCCAGCAGTGTAGGGTCAGGCCAAGAGACCCAGTACTTC | CASSVGSGQETQYF
medium-sized | NA | TRBJ2-1 | TRBV6-4 | TGTGCCAGCAGTGATAACATTGTACCGGGGAATGAGCAGTTCTTC | CASSDNIVPGNEQFF
medium-sized | NA | TRBJ2-5 | TRBV6-1 | TGTGCCAGCAGGTTGACACTCCAAGAGACCCAGTACTTC | CASRLTLQETQYF
few | TRBD2 | TRBJ2-1 | TRBV7-2 | TGTGCCAGCAGACCCAGCGGGAGCTCCTACAATGAGCAGTTCTTC | CASRPSGSSYNEQFF
NA | NA | TRBJ2-5 | TRBV5-8 | TGTGCCAGCAGCTTGCGGGGTTGGGGGGAGACCCAGTACTTC | CASSLRGWGETQYF
NA | NA | TRBJ2-7 | TRBV7-2 | TGTGCCAGCAGCTTCCGGGGGGCGGGAGCTGAAGATACGCAGTACTTC | CASSFRGAGAEDTQYF
NA | NA | TRBJ2-2 | TRBV6-1 | TGTGCCAGCAGAACCGAGGATGGGGGCACAGAGGCGCAGTTTTTT | CASRTEDGGTEAQFF
NA | TRBD1 | TRBJ2-3 | TRBV6-1 | TGTGCCAGCAGTCTTTATCCGGGACAGGGGGCAGATACGCAGTATTTT | CASSLYPGQGADTQYF
few | TRBD2 | TRBJ2-7 | TRBV6-1 | TGTGCCAGCAGTAGTAGCGGGTACGAGCAGTACTTC | CASSSSGYEQYF
NA | TRBD2 | TRBJ2-3 | TRBV6-1 | TGTGCCAGGGGAGGACTAGCGGGAGAAGAGACCCAGTATTTC | CARGGLAGEETQYF
once | NA | TRBJ2-1 | TRBV7-6 | TGTGCCAGCAGCTTAGTTTCCTACGAGCAGTTCTTC | CASSLVSYEQFF
few | NA | TRBJ1-1 | TRBV6-4 | TGTGCCAGCAGGTGCCAGGGGTGGGGAGACACTGAAGCTTTCTTT | CASRCQGWGDTEAFF
NA | TRBD1 | TRBJ2-5 | TRBV10-3 | TGTGCCGGAGACAGGGGATCTCAAGAGACCCAGTACTTC | CAGDRGSQETQYF
NA | NA | TRBJ2-1 | TRBV6-5 | TGTGCCAGCAGTTACATCGGGGTGCAATGGGACAATGAGCAGTTCTTC | CASSYIGVQWDNEQFF
NA | NA | TRBJ2-7 | TRBV6-5 | TGTGCCAGCAGTTCTGGGTTAATCAACGGCGAGCAGTACTTC | CASSSGLINGEQYF
many | NA | TRBJ2-1 | TRBV11-2 | TGTGCCAGCAGCTCAACGCCCGGCGATGAGCAGTTCTTC | CASSSTPGDEQFF
NA | NA | TRBJ2-7 | TRBV6-1 | TGTGCCAGCAGTAAAACAGGGTCCCTCTCCTACGAGCAGTACTTC | CASSKTGSLSYEQYF
medium-sized | TRBD2 | TRBJ2-5 | TRBV10-3 | TGTGCCACCGCGGGGGGGGAGAAGGAGACCCAGTACTTC | CATAGGEKETQYF
NA | NA | TRBJ2-4 | TRBV6-4 | TGTGGCAGCGTCCTGGGGCTGGGAGCCAGAGACACTCAGTACTTC | CGSVLGLGARDTQYF
NA | TRBD2 | TRBJ2-3 | TRBV6-1 | TGTGCCAGCAGTGCGAGCGGGGGGGGGCGCGGCACAGATACCCAGTATTTC | CASSASGGGRGTDTQYF
many | NA | TRBJ2-2 | TRBV7-2 | TGTGCCAGCAGCTTAGCGGGATGGGGCAGCCGCTCCCCCGCTGACACCGGGGAGCTGTTTTTT | CASSLAGWGSRSPADTGELFF
NA | TRBD1 | TRBJ2-2 | TRBV6-1 | TGTGCCAGCAGGATAACAGGGGGCTCTAACACCGGGGAGCTGTTTTTT | CASRITGGSNTGELFF
NA | TRBD1 | TRBJ2-4 | TRBV6-1 | TGTGCCGGGGGTGAAGGGGGCCGTGGGGCAGGCATTCAGTACTTC | CAGGEGGRGAGIQYF
NA | TRBD1 | TRBJ2-1 | TRBV6-1 | TGTGCCAGCACTGAACAGGGGACCTTCTACAATGAGCAGTTCTTC | CASTEQGTFYNEQFF